One sample yielded the 27 T cell receptor beta chains listed below, sequenced in a study of blood T cell repertoires in COVID-19. Produced via immunoSEQ multiplex PCR; TCRdb's table is partial and in-frame only. The repertoire holds roughly 160,000 clones, approximately 90% seen once, with around 25% in the top ten. Sequencing was done on a sample of peripheral blood. These receptors were taken from a man aged 60 to 75 with acute or convalescent COVID-19.

The chain has TRBV6-5 and TRBJ2-1; 8 bases match TRBD2. With V trimmed by 3 bases and J by 7 bases, 2 bases remained unmatched. This CDR3 is 13 amino acids long. Germline CDR1 is MNHEY and CDR2 is SVGAGI. CDR3 sequence (DNA): TGTGCCAGCAGTTATCGCGGGGGGAATGAGCAGTTCTTC. Protein: CASSYRGGNEQFF.

The rearrangement uses TRBV18 and TRBJ2-2; D perhaps matches TRBD1 (5 bases). The length of the CDR3 is 16 residues. V lost 3 bases, J lost 0 bases, and 11 bases lay in between. Germline assignment: CDR1 KGHSH and CDR2 LQKENI. The CDR3 loop reads CASSPRVTANTGELFF. In DNA form, the CDR3 reads TGTGCCAGCTCACCCCGGGTGACAGCGAACACCGGGGAGCTGTTTTTT. Full variable domain (remainder filled in from reference TRBV18 and TRBJ2-2): NAGVMQNPRHLVRRRGQEARLRCSPMKGHSHVYWYRQLPEEGLKFMVYLQKENIIDESGMPKERFSAEFPKEGPSILRIQQVVRGDSAAYFCASSPRVTANTGELFFGEGSRLTVL.

This chain connects TRBV6-5 to TRBJ2-7; the match to TRBD2 covers 8 bases. Germline CDR1 is MNHEY and CDR2 is SVGAGI. CDR3 length: 11 residues. V lost 8 bases to trimming and J lost 6 bases; unmatched junction nucleotides: 3. CDR3 sequence reads: CASGRGGEQYF. CDR3 bases: TGTGCCAGCGGCCGGGGGGGCGAGCAGTACTTC.

The CDR3 protein is CASNALRGSTEAFF. In DNA form, the CDR3 reads TGTGCCAGCAACGCACTCAGGGGAAGCACTGAAGCTTTCTTT. V is TRBV5-4 and J is TRBJ1-1; a possible D gene is TRBD1 (6 bases). There are 14 residues in the CDR3. Germline V gene lookup returns CDR1 SGHNT and CDR2 YYREEE (reference sequence). Trimming pared 6 bases from V and 4 bases from J, leaving 16 bases between.

The chain uses TRBV5-1 and TRBJ2-1, with 12 bases fitting TRBD2. Germline V CDR1 and CDR2: SGHRS, YFSETQ. The CDR3 contains 16 residues. Germline trimming cut 4 bases from V and 0 bases from J; bases unmatched to any gene: 2. The CDR3 here is CASSTGLAGSYNEQFF. The CDR3 DNA reads TGCGCCAGCAGCACGGGACTAGCGGGCTCCTACAATGAGCAGTTCTTC.

The CDR3 DNA reads TGTGCCAGCAGTTACGGGGGGGGCAGGGACGAGCAGTACGTC. This codes for CASSYGGGRDEQYV. V and J are TRBV6-6 and TRBJ2-7, with D possibly TRBD2 on 7 matching bases. Looked up from germline, CDR1 is MNHNY and CDR2 is SVGAGI (reference sequence). The V gene lost 2 bases and the J gene lost 5 bases, with 13 bases spanning the gap. CDR3 size: 14 residues.

This rearrangement joins TRBV10-3 to TRBJ1-2; maybe TRBD1 (5 bases). Looked up from germline, CDR1 is ENHRY and CDR2 is SYGVKD. The CDR3 consists of 12 residues. Trimming stripped 6 bases from V and 4 bases from J, with 9 bases between. This chain's CDR3 is CAISLTGYGYTF. CDR3 nucleotide sequence: TGTGCCATCAGCCTTACAGGCTATGGCTACACCTTC.

Of note for this clone: At one of its ends the junction is not consistent with the germline gene, which may arise from a read error. V gene TRBV18 combines with J gene TRBJ2-3; the D gene could be TRBD1 or TRBD2 (5 bases each). CDR3 length equals 15 residues. Germline V lookup: CDR1 KGHSH, CDR2 LQKENI. The CDR3 DNA is TGTGCCAGCTTACCAGGGCGAGAGGGCTGGGATACGCAGTATTTT. The encoded protein is CASLPGREGWDTQYF.

This clone was detected only a few times. This chain's CDR3 is CASSPSVTGWEETQYF. Here the CDR3 DNA reads TGTGCCAGCAGCCCGAGTGTGACAGGGTGGGAAGAGACCCAGTACTTC. The chain has TRBV7-8 and TRBJ2-5, with 7 positions matching TRBD1. The V gene end was trimmed by 5 bases and the J gene end by 3 bases; junction bases not matched to a gene: 12. CDR3 length: 16 amino acids. Germline-derived CDR1 and CDR2 are SGHVS and FQNEAQ.

This chain uses TRBV5-5 with TRBJ1-2; the D is unclear. Germline V gene data show CDR1 as SGHKS and CDR2 as YYEKEE (reference sequence). This CDR3 is built from 14 residues. V lost 4 bases and J lost 0, with 10 bases in between. CDR3 sequence (DNA): TGTGCCAGCAGCGGAGGGAGTGCTAACTATGGCTACACCTTC. Amino acids: CASSGGSANYGYTF.

The J gene is TRBJ1-2, the V gene TRBV27, with D possibly TRBD1 on 6 matching bases. CDR3 length equals 13 residues. V was cut by 5 bases and J by 6 bases, with 13 bases left in between. Germline V gene sequence: CDR1 MNHEY, CDR2 SMNVEV (reference sequence). CDR3 sequence reads: CASSHREKNGYTF. In DNA form, the CDR3 reads TGTGCCAGCAGTCACAGGGAGAAAAATGGCTACACCTTC.

V and J are TRBV19 and TRBJ1-4, with TRBD1 matching over 7 bases. This CDR3 contains 16 residues. The germline V gene encodes CDR1 LNHDA and CDR2 SQIVND (reference sequence). V trimming: 5 bases; J trimming: 4 bases; junction bases outside the gene matches: 10. CDR3 in amino acids: CASSWRGTANNEKLFF. The CDR3 DNA reads TGTGCCAGTAGTTGGAGAGGGACAGCGAATAATGAAAAACTGTTTTTT.

V gene TRBV29-1 combines with J gene TRBJ2-7, with a tentative D call TRBD2 (5 bases). Trimming removed 0 bases from V and 0 bases from J, with 9 bases in between. This CDR3 is 14 amino acids long. CDR1 is SQVTM and CDR2 is ANQGSEA in the germline V gene. CDR3 sequence: CSVEESGSSYEQYF. As DNA, the CDR3 is TGCAGCGTTGAAGAGAGCGGCAGCTCCTACGAGCAGTACTTC.

The chain recombines TRBV7-7 with TRBJ2-1, with 13 positions matching TRBD2. From germline, CDR1 is SSHAT and CDR2 FNYEAQ (reference sequence). With 5 bases clipped from V and 6 bases from J, the junction kept 4 bases outside the gene matches. The CDR3 covers 15 residues. CDR3 in amino acids: CASSPTSGRPNEQFF. CDR3 sequence (DNA): TGTGCCAGCAGCCCGACTAGCGGGAGGCCCAATGAGCAGTTCTTC. The variable domain in full, completed from reference TRBV7-7 and TRBJ2-1, reads GAGVSQSPRYKVTKRGQDVTLRCDPISSHATLYWYQQALGQGPEFLTYFNYEAQPDKSGLPSDRFSAERPEGSISTLTIQRTEQRDSAMYRCASSPTSGRPNEQFFGPGTRLTVL.

V gene TRBV18 combines with J gene TRBJ1-1; TRBD1 is a possible D gene (5 bases). The CDR3 runs 15 residues. V gave up 2 bases and J gave up 1 base, with 11 bases separating them. Germline V gene lookup returns CDR1 KGHSH and CDR2 LQKENI. CDR3 coding DNA: TGTGCCAGCTCACCAGGGGCGACACCGAACACTGAAGCTTTCTTT. Protein: CASSPGATPNTEAFF.

This chain connects TRBV11-1 to TRBJ2-1, with TRBD2 matching 14 bases. The germline V gene has CDR1 SGHAT and CDR2 FQDESV (reference sequence). V shed 5 bases, J shed 12 bases, and the junction held 6 bases outside the gene matches. The CDR3 totals 14 residues. This CDR3 reads CASSLGTSGGPQFF. The CDR3 DNA is TGTGCCAGCAGCCTAGGGACTAGCGGGGGACCGCAGTTCTTC.

The chain recombines TRBV5-1 with TRBJ2-3, with TRBD1 identical over 10 bases. V was pared by 5 bases and J by 10 bases, with 10 bases of the junction left unmatched. CDR3 size: 14 residues. Germline V gene lookup returns CDR1 SGHRS and CDR2 YFSETQ. The CDR3 region is CASRTGTGVVSQYF. The CDR3 DNA is TGCGCCAGCAGGACCGGGACAGGGGTCGTTTCGCAGTATTTT.

This sequence joins TRBV5-1 and TRBJ2-3; weak D call: TRBD2 (8 bases). V dropped 4 bases and J dropped 2 bases, with 17 bases sitting between them. Germline V lookup: CDR1 SGHRS, CDR2 YFSETQ. The CDR3 is 16 residues long. The CDR3 sequence: CASSPGGTAFTDTQYF. CDR3 nucleotides: TGCGCCAGCAGCCCGGGAGGGACAGCTTTCACAGATACGCAGTATTTT.

The rearrangement joins TRBV2 to TRBJ2-3; 8 bases are shared with TRBD2. This CDR3 spans 14 amino acids. Losses at the gene ends were 5 bases for V and 6 bases for J; bases not matched to a gene: 7. Germline CDR1 reads SNHLY; CDR2 reads FYNNEI. CDR3 protein: CASSWGLGVDTQYF. In nucleotides, the CDR3 is TGTGCCAGCAGTTGGGGACTAGGAGTGGATACGCAGTATTTT.

The rearrangement uses TRBV6-5 and TRBJ1-5; 10 nucleotides align to TRBD1. The CDR3 is 14 residues long. V was pared by 6 bases and J by 6 bases, with 5 bases of the junction left unmatched. CDR1 is MNHEY and CDR2 is SVGAGI in the germline V gene. The chain's CDR3 is CASSETGGLQPQHF. CDR3 nucleotide sequence: TGTGCCAGCAGCGAGACAGGGGGCCTTCAGCCCCAGCATTTT.

The CDR3 region is CATSGQGTGELFF. As DNA, the CDR3 is TGTGCCACCAGCGGACAGGGGACCGGGGAGCTGTTTTTT. This chain joins TRBV24-1 and TRBJ2-2, with 9 bases lining up with TRBD1. Trimming at V came to 7 bases and at J to 5 bases, leaving 1 base not matched to a gene. Germline V gives CDR1 KGHDR, CDR2 SFDVKD. This CDR3 region has 13 residues.

This chain links TRBV27 with TRBJ1-1, with 8 bases identical to TRBD1. Germline V CDR1 and CDR2: MNHEY, SMNVEV (reference sequence). The CDR3 is 14 amino acids. Trimming at V came to 6 bases and at J to 4 bases, leaving 7 bases not matched to a gene. The CDR3 is CASSRLRGLTEAFF. CDR3 DNA sequence: TGTGCCAGCAGCCGACTCAGGGGGCTCACTGAAGCTTTCTTT.

The chain uses TRBV5-4 and TRBJ2-2, with 7 bases lining up with TRBD1. The germline V gene encodes CDR1 SGHNT and CDR2 YYREEE (reference sequence). Trimming took 0 bases from V and 5 from J; bases not matched to a gene: 7. The CDR3 runs to 16 residues. The CDR3 spells CASSLGSTGKTGELFF. DNA of the CDR3: TGTGCCAGCAGCTTGGGGTCGACAGGGAAAACCGGGGAGCTGTTTTTT.

This chain joins TRBV21-1 and TRBJ1-2. TRBV21-1 is tagged as a pseudogene. This CDR3 region has 15 residues. CDR3 sequence reads: CASSTLRGGEYGYTF. The CDR3 DNA sequence: TGTGCCAGCAGCACCTTACGAGGGGGGGAATATGGCTACACCTTC.

The gene calls are TRBV2 and TRBJ2-3, with D unresolved. Germline assignment: CDR1 SNHLY and CDR2 FYNNEI. With 9 bases removed from V and 1 base from J, the gap between germline ends came to 11 bases. This CDR3 comprises 13 residues. CDR3 in amino acids: CASGVLGTDTQYF. The CDR3 DNA reads as TGTGCCAGTGGAGTTTTGGGCACAGATACGCAGTATTTT.

The gene calls are TRBV27 and TRBJ1-6, with 7 nucleotides matching TRBD1. Germline-derived CDR1 and CDR2 are MNHEY and SMNVEV (reference sequence). The V segment lost 6 bases and the J segment 10 bases; nucleotides outside the gene matches: 9. CDR3 length: 14 amino acids. The CDR3 region is CASSRGGLGSPLHF. CDR3 sequence (DNA): TGTGCCAGCAGCCGAGGGGGCCTGGGATCACCCCTCCACTTT.

Here the CDR3 DNA reads TGTGCCTGGGCCGGACAGGGCAAGGCCACTGAAGCTTTCTTT. Encoded protein: CAWAGQGKATEAFF. V gene TRBV30 combines with J gene TRBJ1-1; 8 nucleotides match TRBD1. The V and J ends lost 5 bases and 4 bases, in that order; junction bases with no gene match: 9. Germline V gene data show CDR1 as GTSNPN and CDR2 as SVGIG (reference sequence). The CDR3 totals 14 residues.